A selection of T cell receptor beta chains follows, all from one sample in a study of blood T cell repertoires in COVID-19. Produced via immunoSEQ multiplex PCR; TCRdb's table is partial and in-frame only. This sample has under 300,000 clones, with around 80% found just once. The sequenced material came from peripheral blood. These receptors originate from a human donor in a cohort sampled during active COVID-19. Both conserved end residues are part of each CDR3. A D gene is named only where the DNA matches it firmly. Where a row states a size, it is once, few, many or the class of an expanded clone; other rows omit it.

15 TRBJ2-2 TRBV23-1 . . TGCGCCAGCAGTCACTCAGCGCCGGGTTCCGGGGAGCTGTTTTTT CASSHSAPGSGELFF
12 TRBJ1-1 TRBV25-1 . . TGTGCCAGCAACGGGGTAACCACTGAAGCTTTCTTT CASNGVTTEAFF
19 TRBJ2-2 TRBV10-2 TRBD2 . TGCGCCAGCAGTGAGTCGACTCGACTAGCGGGTACGAACACCGGGGAGCTGTTTTTT CASSESTRLAGTNTGELFF
15 TRBJ2-5 TRBV7-2 TRBD2 once TGTGCCAGCAGCTCACTTAGCGGGGGACAGGAGACCCAGTACTTC CASSSLSGGQETQYF
14 TRBJ2-1 TRBV11-2 TRBD1 . TGTGCCAGCAGCTTAAAGACAGGGGGAGGTGAGCAGTTCTTC CASSLKTGGGEQFF
13 TRBJ2-7 TRBV27 TRBD1 . TGTGCCAGCAGTCACGGGACAGCTTACGAGCAGTACTTC CASSHGTAYEQYF
16 TRBJ1-1 TRBV28 TRBD1 . TGTGCCAGCACAGGGCAGGGGGCTTTATGGAACACTGAAGCTTTCTTT CASTGQGALWNTEAFF
15 TRBJ1-5 TRBV6-5 TRBD1 . TGTGCCAGCACTCCCCGGGACAGCATCAATCAGCCCCAGCATTTT CASTPRDSINQPQHF
12 TRBJ1-1 TRBV14 . few TGTGCCAGCAGCCAAGGAGGGACTGAAGCTTTCTTT CASSQGGTEAFF
17 TRBJ1-2 TRBV7-9 TRBD1 . TGTGCCAGCAGCGTCTCCGGGACAGGGATCAGTTTCTATGGCTACACCTTC CASSVSGTGISFYGYTF
14 TRBJ1-2 TRBV28 . . TGTGCCAGCAGCAGTACGGGTAGGAACTATGGCTACACCTTC CASSSTGRNYGYTF